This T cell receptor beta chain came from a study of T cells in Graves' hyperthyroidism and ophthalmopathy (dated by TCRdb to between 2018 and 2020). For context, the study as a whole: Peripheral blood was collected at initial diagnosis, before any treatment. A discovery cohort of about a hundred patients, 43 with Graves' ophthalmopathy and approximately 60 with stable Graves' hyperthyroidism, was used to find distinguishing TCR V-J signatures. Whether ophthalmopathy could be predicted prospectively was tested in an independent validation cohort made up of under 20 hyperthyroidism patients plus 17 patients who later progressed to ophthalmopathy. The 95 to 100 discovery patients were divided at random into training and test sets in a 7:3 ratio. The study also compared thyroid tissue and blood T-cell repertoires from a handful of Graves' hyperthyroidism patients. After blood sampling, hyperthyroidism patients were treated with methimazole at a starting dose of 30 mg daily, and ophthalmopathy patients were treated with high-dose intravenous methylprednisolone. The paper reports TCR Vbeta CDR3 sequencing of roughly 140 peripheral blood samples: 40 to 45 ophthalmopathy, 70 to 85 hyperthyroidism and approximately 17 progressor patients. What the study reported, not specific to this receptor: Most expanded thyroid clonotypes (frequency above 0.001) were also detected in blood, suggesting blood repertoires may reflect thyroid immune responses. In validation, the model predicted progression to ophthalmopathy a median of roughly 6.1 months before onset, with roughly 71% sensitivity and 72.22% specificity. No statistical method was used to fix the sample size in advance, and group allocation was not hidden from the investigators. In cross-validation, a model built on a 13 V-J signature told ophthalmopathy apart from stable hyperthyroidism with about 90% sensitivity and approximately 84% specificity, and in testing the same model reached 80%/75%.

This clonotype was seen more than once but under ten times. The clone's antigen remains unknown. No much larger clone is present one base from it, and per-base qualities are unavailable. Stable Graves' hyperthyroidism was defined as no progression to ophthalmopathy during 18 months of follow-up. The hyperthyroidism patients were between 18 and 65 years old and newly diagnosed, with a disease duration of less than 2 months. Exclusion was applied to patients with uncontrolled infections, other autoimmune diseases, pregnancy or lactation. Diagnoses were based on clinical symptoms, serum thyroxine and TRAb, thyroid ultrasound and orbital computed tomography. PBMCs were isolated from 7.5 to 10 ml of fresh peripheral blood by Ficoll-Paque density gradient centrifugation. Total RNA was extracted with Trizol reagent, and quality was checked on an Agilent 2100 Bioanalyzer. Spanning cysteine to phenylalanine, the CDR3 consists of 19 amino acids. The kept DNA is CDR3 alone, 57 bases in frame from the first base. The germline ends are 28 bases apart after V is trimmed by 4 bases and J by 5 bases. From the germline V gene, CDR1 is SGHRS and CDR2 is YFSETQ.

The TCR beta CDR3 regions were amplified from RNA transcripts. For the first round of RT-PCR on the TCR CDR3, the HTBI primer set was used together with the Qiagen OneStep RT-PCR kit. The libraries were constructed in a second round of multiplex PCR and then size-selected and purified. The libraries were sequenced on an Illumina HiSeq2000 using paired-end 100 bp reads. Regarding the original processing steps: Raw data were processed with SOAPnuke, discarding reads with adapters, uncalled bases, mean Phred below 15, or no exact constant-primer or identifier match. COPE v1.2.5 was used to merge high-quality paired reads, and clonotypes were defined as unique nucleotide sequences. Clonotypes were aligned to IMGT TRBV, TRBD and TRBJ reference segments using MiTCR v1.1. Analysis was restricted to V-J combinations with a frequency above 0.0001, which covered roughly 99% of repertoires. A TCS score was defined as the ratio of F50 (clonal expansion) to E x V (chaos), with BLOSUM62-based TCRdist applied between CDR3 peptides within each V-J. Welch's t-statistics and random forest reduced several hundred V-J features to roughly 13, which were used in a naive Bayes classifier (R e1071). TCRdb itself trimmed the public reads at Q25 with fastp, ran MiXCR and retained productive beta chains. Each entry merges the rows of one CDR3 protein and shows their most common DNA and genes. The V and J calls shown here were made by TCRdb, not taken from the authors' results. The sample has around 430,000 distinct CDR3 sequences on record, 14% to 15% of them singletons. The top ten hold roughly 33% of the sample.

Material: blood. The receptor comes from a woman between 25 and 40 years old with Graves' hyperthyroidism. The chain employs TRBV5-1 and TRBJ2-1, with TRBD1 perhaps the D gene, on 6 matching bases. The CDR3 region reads CASSLSWGQTRSLDNEQFF. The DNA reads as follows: TGCGCCAGCAGCCTCTCTTGGGGGCAGACACGATCCCTGGACAATGAGCAGTTCTTC.